This T cell receptor beta chain was captured in a study of blood T cell dynamics during melanoma immunotherapy. The method was immunoSEQ multiplex PCR; TCRdb's version includes in-frame clones alone and lacks a portion of them. The sample lists around 10,000 clones, about 90% occurring once. Specified time point: week 3, after first cycle of checkpoint inhibitor. Germline V gene sequence: CDR1 SEHNR, CDR2 FQNEAQ (reference sequence). The CDR3 consists of 15 residues. After removal of 5 bases from V and 3 bases from J, the junction contained 7 bases not matched to a gene. The sample was blood, taken from a patient treated with checkpoint blockade. The sequence came from a human donor with melanoma. The rearrangement joins TRBV7-9 to TRBJ2-3, with TRBD1 identical over 8 bases. CDR3 DNA sequence: TGTGCCAGCAGCCCCGGACAGGGTGGGACAGATACGCAGTATTTT. Translated, it gives CASSPGQGGTDTQYF.